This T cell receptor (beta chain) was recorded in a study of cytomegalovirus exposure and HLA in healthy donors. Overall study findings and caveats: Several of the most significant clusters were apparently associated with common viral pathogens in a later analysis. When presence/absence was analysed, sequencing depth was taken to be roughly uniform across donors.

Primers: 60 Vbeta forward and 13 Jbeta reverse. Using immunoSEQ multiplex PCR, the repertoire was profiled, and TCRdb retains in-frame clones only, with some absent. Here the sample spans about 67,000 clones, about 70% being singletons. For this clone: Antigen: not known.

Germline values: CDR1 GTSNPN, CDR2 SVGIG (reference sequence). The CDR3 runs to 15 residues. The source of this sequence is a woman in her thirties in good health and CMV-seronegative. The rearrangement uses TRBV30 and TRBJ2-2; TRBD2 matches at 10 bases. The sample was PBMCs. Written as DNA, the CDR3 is TGTGCTTATACCCCACTAGCGGGGATCACCGGGGAGCTGTTTTTT. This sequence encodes CAYTPLAGITGELFF.